This T cell receptor beta chain was sequenced during a study of T cell repertoires in cytomegalovirus infection. Overall study context: Public TCR beta signatures provided an indication of both CMV infection and a matching HLA type.

TCRdb re-called the reads with MiXCR, one entry per CDR3 protein. The data contain around 740,000 distinct CDR3 sequences, 35% to 40% of them singletons. Note on this clonotype: The antigen is not known.

Study results and limitations: Pooled public TCR beta family frequency picked out CMV carriers with the relevant HLA. HLA-C-restricted CMV clonotypes gave the most frequent clonotype in two of eight donors.

This CDR3 is built from 14 residues. The germline V gene encodes CDR1 MNHEY and CDR2 SMNVEV (reference sequence). V lost 0 bases to trimming and J lost 0 bases, with 6 bases between them. V and J are TRBV27 and TRBJ2-7; D not resolved. Sequenced sample: PBMCs. The receptor was derived from a human donor in good health (CMV status not recorded). Some clones in this sample may be carry-over from other donors' samples. The CDR3 reads CASSLSRLSYEQYF. The DNA for the CDR3 is TGTGCCAGCAGTTTATCTCGCCTCTCCTACGAGCAGTACTTC.